These 10 T cell receptor beta chains came from one sample sequenced in a study of shared clonotypes between healthy human individuals. Generated by immunoSEQ multiplex PCR, the TCRdb table keeps only in-frame clones and is missing some. The sample gives just over 2,000,000 clones, roughly 95% of which show up once; approximately 1.2% is in the top ten. Positive CCR7 selection of CD45RO-negative cells yielded the naive CD8 cells, and terminally differentiated effector memory CD45RA+ cells were excluded. The sample taken for sequencing was naive CD8+ T cells sorted from blood. These receptors all come from a young man in good health.

The chain has TRBV19 and TRBJ1-6; D is possibly TRBD1 (5 bases). This CDR3 comprises 16 residues. Trimming pared 5 bases from V and 8 bases from J, leaving 19 bases between. The germline gives CDR1 LNHDA, CDR2 SQIVND (reference sequence). CDR3 in DNA: TGTGCCAGTAGTCTGGGTTTGACGGACAAGTATTCACCCCTCCACTTT. Translated, it gives CASSLGLTDKYSPLHF.

This clone came up a few times. The rearrangement links TRBV11-2 to TRBJ2-3; TRBD2 agrees at 15 bases. The CDR3 has 19 residues. Germline-derived CDR1 and CDR2 are SGHAT and FQNNGV. J lost 0 bases, V lost 1 base, and 5 bases had no gene match. CDR3 DNA: TGTGCCAGCAGCTTAGGAGGACTAGCGGGGGGGCCCAGCACAGATACGCAGTATTTT. Protein product: CASSLGGLAGGPSTDTQYF.

The J gene is TRBJ2-7, the V gene TRBV27, with TRBD1 matching over 7 bases. V was clipped by 6 bases and J by 4 bases; unmatched bases: 9. Germline V CDR1 and CDR2: MNHEY, SMNVEV (reference sequence). This CDR3 spans 14 amino acids. The CDR3 region has the DNA TGTGCCAGCAGCACCCGACAGGGATCGTACGAGCAGTACTTC. This encodes CASSTRQGSYEQYF.

The chain is built from TRBV7-2 and TRBJ2-7; 8 bases align to TRBD2. V lost 5 bases to trimming and J lost 4 bases; unmatched junction nucleotides: 16. The CDR3 consists of 17 residues. Germline V gene lookup returns CDR1 SGHTA and CDR2 FQGNSA. The CDR3 coding sequence is TGTGCCAGCAGCCTCCCCTCCCGTTTAGCGGGAAAGTACGAGCAGTACTTC. This gives the protein CASSLPSRLAGKYEQYF.

This chain joins TRBV7-9 and TRBJ2-4; no definite D call. Per the germline V gene, CDR1 is SEHNR and CDR2 is FQNEAQ (reference sequence). Trimming pared 3 bases from V and 0 bases from J, leaving 9 bases between. This CDR3 has 15 amino acids. In nucleotides, the CDR3 is TGTGCCAGCAGCTTTGTGGGGTTAGCCAAAAACATTCAGTACTTC. Encoded protein: CASSFVGLAKNIQYF.

CDR3 in amino acids: CASSPPPGSNYGYTF. The CDR3, as DNA: TGCGCCAGCAGCCCGCCTCCGGGCAGTAACTATGGCTACACCTTC. This chain links TRBV5-1 with TRBJ1-2, with D unclear. Germline V gene data show CDR1 as SGHRS and CDR2 as YFSETQ. V was clipped by 4 bases and J by 1 base, with 14 bases between them. This CDR3 is 15 amino acids long.

This sequence joins TRBV10-3 and TRBJ2-3, with a possible D match to TRBD2 (5 bases). There are 14 residues in the CDR3. V lost 7 bases and J lost 0, with 11 bases in between. Germline V gene lookup returns CDR1 ENHRY and CDR2 SYGVKD. CDR3 sequence: CAITSGTSTDTQYF. For the CDR3, the DNA is TGTGCCATCACGAGCGGCACTAGCACAGATACGCAGTATTTT.

The rearrangement links TRBV7-9 to TRBJ2-7, with D unclear. There are 12 residues in the CDR3. Germline assignment: CDR1 SEHNR and CDR2 FQNEAQ (reference sequence). V was clipped by 7 bases and J by 2 bases, with 9 bases between them. The CDR3 loop reads CASTDGPYEQYF. CDR3 coding DNA: TGTGCCAGCACCGATGGGCCCTACGAGCAGTACTTC.

This chain uses TRBV5-6 with TRBJ1-3; D is possibly TRBD1 (6 bases). The CDR3 runs to 16 residues. V was shortened by 1 base and J by 0 bases, with 11 bases between the two germline ends. The germline CDR1 and CDR2 sequences are SGHDT and YYEEEE. The CDR3 bases are TGTGCCAGCAGCTTGCGGGGACAACGCTCTGGAAACACCATATATTTT. Protein product: CASSLRGQRSGNTIYF.

The V and J genes are TRBV28 and TRBJ2-7, with a tentative D call TRBD1 (5 bases). This CDR3 has 15 amino acids. Per the germline V gene, CDR1 is MDHEN and CDR2 is SYDVKM. The germline V and J ends were trimmed by 6 bases and 2 bases, with 17 bases remaining between them. This CDR3 is CASSSRGITAYEQYF. The CDR3 nucleotides read TGTGCCAGCAGCTCAAGGGGAATAACGGCCTACGAGCAGTACTTC.